This entry describes one TCR beta chain. The antigen remains undetermined. Germline trimming cut 1 base from V and 4 bases from J; bases unmatched to any gene: 7. The germline V gene has CDR1 SGHAT and CDR2 FQNNGV. The CDR3 sequence is 15 residues long. The data belong to a study of OX40 agonist ivuxolimab in advanced cancers. Study summary: Among those enrolled, mean age was about 60 years (range about 23 to 79) and 75% to 85% were male. Earlier anti-PD-1, anti-PD-L1 or anti-CTLA-4 therapy was permitted; around 40% had received some. Study-wide findings and caveats: At doses 0.1 to 3.0 mg/kg, CD4+ and CD8+ clones expanded.

Clones were sequenced by immunoSEQ multiplex PCR, and TCRdb holds only the in-frame ones, with some missing. In the table there are under 95,000 clones, roughly 87% of which are singletons. This sequence joins TRBV11-2 and TRBJ2-7, with 7 bases identical to TRBD2. The origin of this receptor is an adult with an advanced solid tumor such as melanoma, head and neck, liver or kidney cancer. The input for sequencing was CD4+ or CD8+ T cells sorted from blood, taken in a trial of the OX40 agonist ivuxolimab. As DNA, the CDR3 is TGTGCCAGCAGCTTAGGTTCTAGCGGACGTTACGAGCAGTACTTC. Translated, it gives CASSLGSSGRYEQYF.